Following are 5 T cell receptor beta chains from one sample sequenced in a study of shared clonotypes between healthy human individuals. Using immunoSEQ multiplex PCR, the repertoire was profiled, and TCRdb retains in-frame clones only, with some absent. The repertoire holds 100,000 or so clones, with roughly 45% as singletons. Specimen: PBMCs. The receptors originated from a woman aged 40 to 50 in good health. Some clones in this sample may be carry-over from other donors' samples.

This chain uses TRBV28 with TRBJ2-1; 11 nucleotides match TRBD2. J was trimmed by 5 bases and V by 4 bases; bases with no gene match: 4. The CDR3 extends over 15 amino acids. Germline CDR1 MDHEN, CDR2 SYDVKM. CDR3 amino acids: CASSSLAGGDNEQFF. In DNA, the CDR3 is TGTGCCAGCAGTTCCCTAGCGGGAGGCGACAATGAGCAGTTCTTC.

This clone was observed many times. The DNA of the CDR3 is TGTGCCAGCAGCGGCCTCCCTAGCGGGAGTCGAACAGATACGCAGTATTTT. Its protein is CASSGLPSGSRTDTQYF. The chain joins TRBV5-4 to TRBJ2-3, with 10 bases aligning to TRBD2. In germline, CDR1 is SGHNT, CDR2 YYREEE (reference sequence). The junction had 11 bases not matched to a gene; V was cut back by 4 bases and J by 3 bases. CDR3 length equals 17 residues. Full variable domain (outside the CDR3, taken from reference TRBV5-4 and TRBJ2-3): ETGVTQSPTHLIKTRGQQVTLRCSSQSGHNTVSWYQQALGQGPQFIFQYYREEENGRGNFPPRFSGLQFPNYSSELNVNALELDDSALYLCASSGLPSGSRTDTQYFGPGTRLTVL.

Points on this clone: At one boundary the junction diverges from the germline segment, which might be a read error. The chain recombines TRBV27 with TRBJ2-7; 10 bases fit TRBD2. Germline V gives CDR1 MNHEY, CDR2 SMNVEV (reference sequence). The length of the CDR3 is 15 residues. CDR3 coding DNA: TGTGCCAGCAGTCTTGCTAGCGGGAGTAGCAACGAGCAATACTTC. Its protein product is CASSLASGSSNEQYF.

At least ten counts were recorded for this clone. The chain employs TRBV28 and TRBJ1-4, with D unresolved. The CDR3 consists of 13 residues. With 8 bases removed from V and 7 bases from J, the gap between germline ends came to 14 bases. Germline V lookup: CDR1 MDHEN, CDR2 SYDVKM. The CDR3 loop reads CASAGPGGEKLFF. In nucleotides, the CDR3 is TGTGCCAGCGCCGGACCGGGTGGTGAAAAACTGTTTTTT.

About this clone itself: A single base is all that separates this from a far larger clone, so a read error is likely. Since the CDR3 does not end with the conserved phenylalanine or tryptophan, this likely comes from a read error. The V call is TRBV11-2, the J call TRBJ1-2, with 7 nucleotides matching TRBD1. V was pared by 5 bases and J by 2 bases, with 2 bases of the junction left unmatched. Per the germline V gene, CDR1 is SGHAT and CDR2 is FQNNGV. The CDR3 is 13 residues long. CDR3 protein: CASSPTGNYGYTL. DNA for the CDR3: TGTGCCAGCAGCCCGACAGGGAACTATGGCTACACCCTC.